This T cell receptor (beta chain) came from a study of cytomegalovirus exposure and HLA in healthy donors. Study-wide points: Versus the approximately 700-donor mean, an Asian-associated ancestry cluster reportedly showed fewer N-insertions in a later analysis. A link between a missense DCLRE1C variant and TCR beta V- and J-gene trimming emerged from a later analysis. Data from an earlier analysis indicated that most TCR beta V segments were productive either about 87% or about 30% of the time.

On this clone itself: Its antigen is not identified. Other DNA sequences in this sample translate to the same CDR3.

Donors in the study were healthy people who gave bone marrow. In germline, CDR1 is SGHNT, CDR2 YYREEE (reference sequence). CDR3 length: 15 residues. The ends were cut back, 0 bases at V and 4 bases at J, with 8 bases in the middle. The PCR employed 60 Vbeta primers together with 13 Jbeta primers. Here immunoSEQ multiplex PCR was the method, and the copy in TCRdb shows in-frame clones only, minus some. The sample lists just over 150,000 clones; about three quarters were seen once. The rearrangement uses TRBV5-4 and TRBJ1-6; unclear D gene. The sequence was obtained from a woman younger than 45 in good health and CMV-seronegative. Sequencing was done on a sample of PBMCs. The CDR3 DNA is TGTGCCAGCAGCTTGGCCACGGGGTATAATTCACCCCTCCACTTT. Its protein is CASSLATGYNSPLHF.